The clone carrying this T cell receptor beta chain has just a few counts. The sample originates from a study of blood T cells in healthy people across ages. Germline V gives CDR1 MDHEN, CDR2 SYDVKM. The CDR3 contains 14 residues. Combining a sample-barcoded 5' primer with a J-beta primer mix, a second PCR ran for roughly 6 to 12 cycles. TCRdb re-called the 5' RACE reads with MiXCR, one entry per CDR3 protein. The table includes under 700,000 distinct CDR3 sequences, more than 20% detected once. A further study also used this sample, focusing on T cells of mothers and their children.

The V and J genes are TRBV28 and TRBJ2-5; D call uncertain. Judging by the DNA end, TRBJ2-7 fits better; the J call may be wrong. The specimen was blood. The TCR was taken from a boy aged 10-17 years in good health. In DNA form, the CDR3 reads TGTGCCAGCAGTTTTATTCTACAGCTCTACGAGCAGTACTTC. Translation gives CASSFILQLYEQYF.